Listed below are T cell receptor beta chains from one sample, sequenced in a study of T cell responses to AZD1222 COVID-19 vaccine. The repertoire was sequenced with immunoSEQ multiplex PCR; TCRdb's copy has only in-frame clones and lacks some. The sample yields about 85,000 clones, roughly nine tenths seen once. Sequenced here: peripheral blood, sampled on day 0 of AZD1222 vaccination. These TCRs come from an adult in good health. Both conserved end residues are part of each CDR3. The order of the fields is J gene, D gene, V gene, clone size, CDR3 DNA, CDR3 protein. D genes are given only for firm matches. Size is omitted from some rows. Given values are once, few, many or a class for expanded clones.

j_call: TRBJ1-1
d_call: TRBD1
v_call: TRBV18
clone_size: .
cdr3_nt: TGTGCCAGCTCACCACTTACAGGGGGCGGGGGCACTGAAGCTTTCTTT
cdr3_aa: CASSPLTGGGGTEAFF

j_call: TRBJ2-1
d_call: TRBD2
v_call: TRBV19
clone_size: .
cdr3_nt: TGTGCCAGTAGACGGGGGGGCGCCTACAATGAGCAGTTCTTC
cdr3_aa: CASRRGGAYNEQFF

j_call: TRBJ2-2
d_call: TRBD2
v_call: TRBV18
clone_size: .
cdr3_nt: TGTGCCAGTACGGGGAGGGCCGGTACCGGGGAGCTGTTTTTT
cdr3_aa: CASTGRAGTGELFF

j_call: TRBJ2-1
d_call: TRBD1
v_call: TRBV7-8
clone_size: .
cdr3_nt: TGTGCCAGCAGCTCACCTCCGGGACAGGGTCTTCGGTACAATGAGCAGTTCTTC
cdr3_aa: CASSSPPGQGLRYNEQFF

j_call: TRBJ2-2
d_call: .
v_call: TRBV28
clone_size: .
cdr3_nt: TGTGCCAGCAGTTTGCCCGCAGCGAACACCGGGGAGCTGTTTTTT
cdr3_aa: CASSLPAANTGELFF

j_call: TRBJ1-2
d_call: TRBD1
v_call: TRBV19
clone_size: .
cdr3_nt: TGTGCCAGTAGTACACGGACAGGGGATAACTATGGCTACACCTTC
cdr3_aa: CASSTRTGDNYGYTF

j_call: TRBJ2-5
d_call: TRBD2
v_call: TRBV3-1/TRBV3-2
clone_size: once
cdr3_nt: TGTGCCAGCAGCCAGGGACTAGCGGGAGGGCAAGAGACCCAGTACTTC
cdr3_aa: CASSQGLAGGQETQYF

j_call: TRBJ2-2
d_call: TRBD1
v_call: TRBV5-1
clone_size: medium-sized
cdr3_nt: TGCGCCAGCAGCCTACCCGGGACAGGCAACACCGGGGAGCTGTTTTTT
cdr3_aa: CASSLPGTGNTGELFF

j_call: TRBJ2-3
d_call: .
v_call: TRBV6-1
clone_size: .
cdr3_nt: TGTGCCAGCAGTGACCGGGCAGGCCTTAGCACAGATACGCAGTATTTT
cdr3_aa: CASSDRAGLSTDTQYF

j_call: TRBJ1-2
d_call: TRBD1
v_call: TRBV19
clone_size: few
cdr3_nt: TGTGCCAGTAGTATGCTCTCGACAGGGGGAGGCGACTACACCTTC
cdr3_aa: CASSMLSTGGGDYTF

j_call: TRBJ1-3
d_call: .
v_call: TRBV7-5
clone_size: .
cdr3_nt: TGTGCCAGAAGCCTGCCTTGGAAGGGGAGAAACACCATATATTTT
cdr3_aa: CARSLPWKGRNTIYF

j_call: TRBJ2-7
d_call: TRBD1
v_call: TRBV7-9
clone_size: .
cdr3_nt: TGTGCCAGCAGCGTGACAGGGGCCTTTGTTTACGAGCAGTACTTC
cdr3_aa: CASSVTGAFVYEQYF

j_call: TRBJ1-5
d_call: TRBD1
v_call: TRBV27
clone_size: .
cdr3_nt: TGTGCCAGCAGCCCGACAGGGTCCCAGCCCCAGCATTTT
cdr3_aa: CASSPTGSQPQHF

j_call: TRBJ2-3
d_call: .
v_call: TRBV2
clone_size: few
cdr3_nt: TGTGCCAGCAGCCGGGACATGTCAGATACGCAGTATTTT
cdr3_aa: CASSRDMSDTQYF

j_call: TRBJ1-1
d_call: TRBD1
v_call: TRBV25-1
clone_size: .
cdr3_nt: TGTGCCAGCAGCAGGGGGCGCACTGAAGCTTTCTTT
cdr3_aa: CASSRGRTEAFF

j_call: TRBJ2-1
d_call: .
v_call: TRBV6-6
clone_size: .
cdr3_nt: TGTGCCAGCCAGCCGGGGGACGGTGAGCAGTTCTTC
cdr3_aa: CASQPGDGEQFF

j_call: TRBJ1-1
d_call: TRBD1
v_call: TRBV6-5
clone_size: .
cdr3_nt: TGTGCCAGCAGTCCCGGGACAGCCAACACTGAAGCTTTCTTT
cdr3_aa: CASSPGTANTEAFF

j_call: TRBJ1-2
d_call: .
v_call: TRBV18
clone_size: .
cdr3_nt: TGTGCCAGCTCACCGGATAATCGAGGCTACACCTTC
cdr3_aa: CASSPDNRGYTF

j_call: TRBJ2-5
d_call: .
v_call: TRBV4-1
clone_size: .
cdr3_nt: TGCGCCAGCAGCCCCGGAATAGCGGCGGAGACCCAGTACTTC
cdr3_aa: CASSPGIAAETQYF

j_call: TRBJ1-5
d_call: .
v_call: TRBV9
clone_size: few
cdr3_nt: TGTGCCAGCAGCGGTGACCATAGCAATCAGCCCCAGCATTTT
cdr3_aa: CASSGDHSNQPQHF

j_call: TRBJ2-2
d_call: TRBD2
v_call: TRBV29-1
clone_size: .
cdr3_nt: TGCAGCGTTCCTCCTAGCGGGACTTCCACCGGGGAGCTGTTTTTT
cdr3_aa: CSVPPSGTSTGELFF

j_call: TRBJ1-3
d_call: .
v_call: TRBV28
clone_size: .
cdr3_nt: TGTGCCAGCAGCTGGGGGACGGACGGAAACACCATATATTTT
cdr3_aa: CASSWGTDGNTIYF

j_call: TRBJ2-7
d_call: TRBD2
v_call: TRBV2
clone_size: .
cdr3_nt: TGTGCCAGCAGTGCCAGGGAGGGCTCCTACGAGCAGTACTTC
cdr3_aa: CASSAREGSYEQYF

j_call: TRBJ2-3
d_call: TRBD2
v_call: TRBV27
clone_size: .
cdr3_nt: TGTGCCAGCAGTTCCCCAGGTAGCGGGACCTTCACAGATACGCAGTATTTT
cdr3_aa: CASSSPGSGTFTDTQYF

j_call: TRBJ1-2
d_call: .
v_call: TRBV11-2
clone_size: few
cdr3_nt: TGTGCCAGCAGCTTACATCACTATGGCTACACCTTC
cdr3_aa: CASSLHHYGYTF

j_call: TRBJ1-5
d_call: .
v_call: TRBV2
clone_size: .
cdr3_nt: TGTGCCAGCAGATGGGTTCTTAACCAGCCCCAGCATTTT
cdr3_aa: CASRWVLNQPQHF

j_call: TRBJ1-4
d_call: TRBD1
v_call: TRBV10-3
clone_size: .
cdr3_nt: TGTGCCATCACTCCAGGACAGGAGGATGAAAAACTGTTTTTT
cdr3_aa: CAITPGQEDEKLFF

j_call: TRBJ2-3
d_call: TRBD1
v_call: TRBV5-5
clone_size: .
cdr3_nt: TGTGCCAGCAGGGGCGGACAGGGGAAGGCAGATACGCAGTATTTT
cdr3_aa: CASRGGQGKADTQYF

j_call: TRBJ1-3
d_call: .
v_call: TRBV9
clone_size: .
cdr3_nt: TGTGCCAGCAGCGTAGGGATGGACGGAAACACCATATATTTT
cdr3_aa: CASSVGMDGNTIYF

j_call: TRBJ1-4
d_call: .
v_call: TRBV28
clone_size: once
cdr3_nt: TGTGCCAGCAGTAGGACAGTCCTTAATGAAAAACTGTTTTTT
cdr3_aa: CASSRTVLNEKLFF

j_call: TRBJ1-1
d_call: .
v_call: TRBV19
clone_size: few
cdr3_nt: TGTGCCAGTACCACCAGGGGCGGGACTGAAGCTTTCTTT
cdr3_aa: CASTTRGGTEAFF

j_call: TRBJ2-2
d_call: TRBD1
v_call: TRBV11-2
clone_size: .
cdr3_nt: TGTGCCAGCAGCTTTGGACAGGCCGGGGAGCTGTTTTTT
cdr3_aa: CASSFGQAGELFF

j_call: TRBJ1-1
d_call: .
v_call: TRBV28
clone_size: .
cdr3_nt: TGTGCCAGCAGTTTAGGGGGGACTTACACTGAAGCTTTCTTT
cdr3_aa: CASSLGGTYTEAFF

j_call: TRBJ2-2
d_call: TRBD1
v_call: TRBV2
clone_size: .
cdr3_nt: TGTGCCAGCAGTGACCGGACAGGTCGCACCGGGGAGCTGTTTTTT
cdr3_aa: CASSDRTGRTGELFF

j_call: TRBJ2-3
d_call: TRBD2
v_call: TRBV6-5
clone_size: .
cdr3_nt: TGTGCCACCAGGACTAGCGGGATCTGGGATACGCAGTATTTT
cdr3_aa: CATRTSGIWDTQYF

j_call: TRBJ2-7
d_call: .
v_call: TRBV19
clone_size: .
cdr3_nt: TGTGCCAGTAGTATTTCGGGGCTCTCCTACGAGCAGTACTTC
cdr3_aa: CASSISGLSYEQYF

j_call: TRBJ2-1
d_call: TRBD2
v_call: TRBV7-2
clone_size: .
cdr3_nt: TGTGCCAGCAGCTCGGGGGGGACTAGCGCCAAGAGGAAGTTCTTC
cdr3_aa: CASSSGGTSAKRKFF

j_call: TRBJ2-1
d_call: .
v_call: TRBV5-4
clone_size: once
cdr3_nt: TGTGCCAGCAGCTTACTTCCCTCTGGTGAGGATGAGCAGTTCTTC
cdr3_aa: CASSLLPSGEDEQFF

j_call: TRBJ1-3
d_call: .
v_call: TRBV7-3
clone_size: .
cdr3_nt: TGTGCCAGCAGCCCCGGGGGAGTCCCTGGAAACACCATATATTTT
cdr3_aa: CASSPGGVPGNTIYF

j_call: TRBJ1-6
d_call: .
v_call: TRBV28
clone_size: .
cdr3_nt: TGTGCCAGCCAGGGTGGGGGTTCACCCCTCCACTTT
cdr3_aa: CASQGGGSPLHF

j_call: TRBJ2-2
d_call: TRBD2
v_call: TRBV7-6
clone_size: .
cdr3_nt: TGTGCCAGCAGCTTAGTTTCTTTCCTAGCGGGAGGCTACACCGGGGAGCTGTTTTTT
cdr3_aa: CASSLVSFLAGGYTGELFF

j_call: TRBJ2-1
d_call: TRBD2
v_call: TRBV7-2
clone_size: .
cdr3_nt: TGTGCCAGCAGCCCCGGGTCCGTACGCGGGAGTTGGAACAATGAGCAGTTCTTC
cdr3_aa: CASSPGSVRGSWNNEQFF

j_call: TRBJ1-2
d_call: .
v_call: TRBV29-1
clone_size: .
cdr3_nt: TGCAGCGTTGAAACCGGGGTTGGTGGCTACACCTTC
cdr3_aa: CSVETGVGGYTF

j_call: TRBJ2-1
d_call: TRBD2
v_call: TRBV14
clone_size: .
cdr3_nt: TGTGCCAGCAGCCCCGGACTAGCGGGATACAATGAGCAGTTCTTC
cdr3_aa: CASSPGLAGYNEQFF